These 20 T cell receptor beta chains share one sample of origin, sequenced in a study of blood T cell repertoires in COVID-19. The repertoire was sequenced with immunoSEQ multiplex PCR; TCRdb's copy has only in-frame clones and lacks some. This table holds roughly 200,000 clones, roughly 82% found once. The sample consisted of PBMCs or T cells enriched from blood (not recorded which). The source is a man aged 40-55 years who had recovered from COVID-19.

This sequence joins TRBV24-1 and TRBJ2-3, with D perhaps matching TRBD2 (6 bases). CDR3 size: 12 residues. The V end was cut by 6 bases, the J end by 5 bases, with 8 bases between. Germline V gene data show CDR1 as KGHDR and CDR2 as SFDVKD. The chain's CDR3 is CATSRRGDTQYF. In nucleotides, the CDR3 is TGTGCCACCAGTCGGAGGGGAGATACGCAGTATTTT.

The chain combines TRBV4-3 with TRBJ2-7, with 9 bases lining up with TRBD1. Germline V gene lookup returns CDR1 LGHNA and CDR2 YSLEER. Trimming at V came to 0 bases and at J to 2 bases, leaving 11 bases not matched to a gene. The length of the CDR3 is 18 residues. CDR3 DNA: TGCGCCAGCAGCCAAGATAGGCTCGTGGGACAGGGTCCCTACGAGCAGTACTTC. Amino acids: CASSQDRLVGQGPYEQYF.

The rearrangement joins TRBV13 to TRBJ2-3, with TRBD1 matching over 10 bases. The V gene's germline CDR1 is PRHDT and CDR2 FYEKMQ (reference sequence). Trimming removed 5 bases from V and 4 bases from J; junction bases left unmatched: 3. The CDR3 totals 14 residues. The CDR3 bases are TGTGCCAGCAGCCCTGGGACAGGGGCAGATACGCAGTATTTT. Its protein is CASSPGTGADTQYF.

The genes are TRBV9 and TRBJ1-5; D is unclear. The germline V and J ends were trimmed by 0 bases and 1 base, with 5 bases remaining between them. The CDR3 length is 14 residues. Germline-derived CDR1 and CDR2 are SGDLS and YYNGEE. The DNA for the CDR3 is TGTGCCAGCAGCGTAGGGGCGAGCAATCAGCCCCAGCATTTT. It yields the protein CASSVGASNQPQHF.

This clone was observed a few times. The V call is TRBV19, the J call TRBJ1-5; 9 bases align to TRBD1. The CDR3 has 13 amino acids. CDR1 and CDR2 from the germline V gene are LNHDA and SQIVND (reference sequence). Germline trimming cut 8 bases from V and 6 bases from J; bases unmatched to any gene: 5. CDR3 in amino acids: CASGGTGSQPQHF. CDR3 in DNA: TGTGCCAGTGGCGGGACAGGGAGTCAGCCCCAGCATTTT.

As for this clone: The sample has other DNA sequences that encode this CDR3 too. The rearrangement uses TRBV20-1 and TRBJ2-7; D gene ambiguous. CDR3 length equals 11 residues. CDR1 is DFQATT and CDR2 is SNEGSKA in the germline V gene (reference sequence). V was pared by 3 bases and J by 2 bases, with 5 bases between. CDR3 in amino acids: CSASGAYEQYF. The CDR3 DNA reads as TGCAGTGCTAGCGGAGCCTACGAGCAGTACTTC.

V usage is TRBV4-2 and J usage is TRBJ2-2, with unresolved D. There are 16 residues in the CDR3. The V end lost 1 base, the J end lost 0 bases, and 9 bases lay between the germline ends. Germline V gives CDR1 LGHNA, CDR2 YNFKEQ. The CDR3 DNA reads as TGTGCCAGCAGCCAAGCTGCAGTAACGAACACCGGGGAGCTGTTTTTT. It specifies CASSQAAVTNTGELFF.

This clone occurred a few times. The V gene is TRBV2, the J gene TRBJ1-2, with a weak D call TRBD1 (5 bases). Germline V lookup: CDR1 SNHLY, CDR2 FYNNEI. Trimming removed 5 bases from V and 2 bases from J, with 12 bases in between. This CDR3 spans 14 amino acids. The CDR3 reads CASSLIQANYGYTF. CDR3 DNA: TGTGCCAGCAGTCTCATACAGGCAAACTATGGCTACACCTTC.

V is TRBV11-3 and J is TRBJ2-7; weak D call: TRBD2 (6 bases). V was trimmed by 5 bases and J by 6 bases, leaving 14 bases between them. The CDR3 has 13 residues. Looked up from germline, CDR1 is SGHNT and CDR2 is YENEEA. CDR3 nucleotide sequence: TGTGCCAGCAGCCGCGGGACTTTCTCCGAGCAGTACGTC. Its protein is CASSRGTFSEQYV.

CDR3 sequence (DNA): TGTGCCAGCAGCTCCGGGGGAGGGCCGCACTTT. Its translation is CASSSGGGPHF. The gene calls are TRBV2 and TRBJ1-6; a possible D gene is TRBD1 (5 bases). Between the trimmed V and J ends, which lost 6 bases and 19 bases, there was a span of 16 bases. The CDR3 has 11 residues. Germline V gives CDR1 SNHLY, CDR2 FYNNEI.

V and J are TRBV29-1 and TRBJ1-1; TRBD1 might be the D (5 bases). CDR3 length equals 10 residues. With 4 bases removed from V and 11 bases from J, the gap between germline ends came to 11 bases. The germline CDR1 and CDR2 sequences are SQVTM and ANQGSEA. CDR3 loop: CSVVGGQAFF. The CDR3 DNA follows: TGCAGCGTTGTGGGGGGTCAGGCTTTCTTT.

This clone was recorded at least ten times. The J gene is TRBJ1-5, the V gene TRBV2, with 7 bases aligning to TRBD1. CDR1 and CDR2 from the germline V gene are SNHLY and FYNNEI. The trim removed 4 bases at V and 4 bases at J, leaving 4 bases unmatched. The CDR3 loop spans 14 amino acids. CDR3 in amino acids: CASSGQGWNQPQHF. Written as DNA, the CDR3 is TGTGCCAGCAGTGGACAGGGCTGGAATCAGCCCCAGCATTTT.

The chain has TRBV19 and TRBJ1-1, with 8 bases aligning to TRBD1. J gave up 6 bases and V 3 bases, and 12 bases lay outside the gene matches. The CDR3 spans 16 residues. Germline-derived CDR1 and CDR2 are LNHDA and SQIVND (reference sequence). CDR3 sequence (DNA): TGTGCCAGTAGTATCTTGGACAGGGTATTAGGCGCTGAAGCTTTCTTT. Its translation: CASSILDRVLGAEAFF.

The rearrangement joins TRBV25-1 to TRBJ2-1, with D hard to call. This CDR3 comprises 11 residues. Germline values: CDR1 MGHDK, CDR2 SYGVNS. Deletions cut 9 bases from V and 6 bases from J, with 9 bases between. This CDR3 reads CASFDSNEQFF. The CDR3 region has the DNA TGTGCCAGTTTTGATAGCAATGAGCAGTTCTTC. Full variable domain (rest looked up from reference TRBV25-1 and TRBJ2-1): EADIYQTPRYLVIGTGKKITLECSQTMGHDKMYWYQQDPGMELHLIHYSYGVNSTEKGDLSSESTVSRIRTEHFPLTLESARPSHTSQYLCASFDSNEQFFGPGTRLTVL.

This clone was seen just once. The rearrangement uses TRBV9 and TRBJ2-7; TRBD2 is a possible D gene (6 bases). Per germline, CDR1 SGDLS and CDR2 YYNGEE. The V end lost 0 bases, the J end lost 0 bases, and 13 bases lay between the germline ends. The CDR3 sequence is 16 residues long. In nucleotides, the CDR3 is TGTGCCAGCAGCGTAGCTGGGCGGGGCCCCTCCTACGAGCAGTACTTC. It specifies CASSVAGRGPSYEQYF.

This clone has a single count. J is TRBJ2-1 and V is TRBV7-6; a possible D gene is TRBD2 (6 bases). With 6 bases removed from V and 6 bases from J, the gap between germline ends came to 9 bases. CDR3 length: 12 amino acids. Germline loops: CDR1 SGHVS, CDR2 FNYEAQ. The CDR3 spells CASSQTSNEQFF. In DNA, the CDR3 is TGTGCCAGCAGTCAGACTAGCAATGAGCAGTTCTTC.

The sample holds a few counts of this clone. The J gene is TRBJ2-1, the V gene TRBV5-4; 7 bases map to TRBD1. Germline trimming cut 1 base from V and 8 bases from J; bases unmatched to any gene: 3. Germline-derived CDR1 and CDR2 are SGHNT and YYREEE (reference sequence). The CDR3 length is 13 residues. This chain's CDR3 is CASSLTQGDEQFF. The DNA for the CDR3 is TGTGCCAGCAGCTTGACTCAGGGGGATGAGCAGTTCTTC.

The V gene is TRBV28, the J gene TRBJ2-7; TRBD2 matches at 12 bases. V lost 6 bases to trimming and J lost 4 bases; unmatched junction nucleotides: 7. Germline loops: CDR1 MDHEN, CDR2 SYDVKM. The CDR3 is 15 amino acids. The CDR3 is CASRITSGRSYEQYF. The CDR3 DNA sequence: TGTGCCAGCAGGATCACTAGCGGGAGGTCGTACGAGCAGTACTTC. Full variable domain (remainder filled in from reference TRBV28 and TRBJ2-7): DVKVTQSSRYLVKRTGEKVFLECVQDMDHENMFWYRQDPGLGLRLIYFSYDVKMKEKGDIPEGYSVSREKKERFSLILESASTNQTSMYLCASRITSGRSYEQYFGPGTRLTVT.

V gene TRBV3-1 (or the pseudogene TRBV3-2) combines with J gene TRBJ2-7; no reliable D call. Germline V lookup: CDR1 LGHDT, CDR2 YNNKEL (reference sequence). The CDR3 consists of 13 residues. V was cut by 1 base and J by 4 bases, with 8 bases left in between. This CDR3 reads CASSQVVGYEQYF. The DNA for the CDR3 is TGTGCCAGCAGCCAAGTTGTCGGGTACGAGCAGTACTTC.

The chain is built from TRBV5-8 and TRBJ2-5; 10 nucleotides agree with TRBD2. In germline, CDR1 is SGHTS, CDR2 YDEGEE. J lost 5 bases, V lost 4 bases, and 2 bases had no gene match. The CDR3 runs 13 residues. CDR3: CASSLTSGETQYF. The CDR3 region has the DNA TGTGCCAGCAGCCTGACTAGCGGGGAGACCCAGTACTTC.